This T cell receptor beta chain comes out of a study of T cell changes during pregnancy in multiple sclerosis. Here immunoSEQ multiplex PCR was the method, and the copy in TCRdb shows in-frame clones only, minus some. The sample lists tens of thousands of clones; around 89% were seen once. The germline V gene encodes CDR1 MDHEN and CDR2 SYDVKM. V was shortened by 4 bases and J by 3 bases, with 16 bases between the two germline ends. CDR3 length: 16 residues. The sequencing used CD4+ T cells from peripheral blood mononuclear cells, collected in the first trimester of pregnancy. This clonotype originated in a female donor in good health, enrolled as a control in a pregnancy study. This chain uses TRBV28 with TRBJ2-1; D may be TRBD1 (7 bases). This CDR3 is CASSWTGGINYNEQFF. The CDR3 nucleotides are TGTGCCAGCAGTTGGACAGGAGGGATTAACTACAATGAGCAGTTCTTC.